These T cell receptor beta chains were read from a single sample in a study of blood T cell repertoires in COVID-19. Clones were sequenced by immunoSEQ multiplex PCR, and TCRdb holds only the in-frame ones, with some missing. The sample has 70,000 to 80,000 clones, 83% seen once. The sequencing input was peripheral blood. Receptors were obtained from an older man with acute or convalescent COVID-19. The CDR3 runs from the conserved cysteine through the conserved F or W. D genes are given only for firm matches. Size is stated for part of the rows, as once, few or many counts, or as a class when the clone is expanded.

V	J	size	D	DNA	CDR3
TRBV6-1	TRBJ1-2	-	-	TGTGCCAGCAGTGATGGGGCAGGGGATGGCTACACCTTC	CASSDGAGDGYTF
TRBV7-2	TRBJ2-5	-	TRBD2	TGTGCCAGCATCCTAGGGACTAGCGGACAAGAGACCCAGTACTTC	CASILGTSGQETQYF
TRBV28	TRBJ2-1	few	TRBD2	TGTGCCAGCCGCAAAGGTGGTGCGGGAGGGGCGGGGCAGTTCTTC	CASRKGGAGGAGQFF
TRBV10-3	TRBJ1-2	-	-	TGTGCCATCAGGCGGACACTAAGTGGCTACACCTTC	CAIRRTLSGYTF
TRBV19	TRBJ2-7	-	-	TGTGCCAGTAGTGAAACAGGGTCCGAGGCCTCCTACGAGCAGTACTTC	CASSETGSEASYEQYF
TRBV6-4	TRBJ2-3	-	TRBD1	TGTGCCAGCAGTGAACAGGGGTGGTCAGATACGCAGTATTTT	CASSEQGWSDTQYF
TRBV19	TRBJ2-2	-	-	TGTGCCAGTAGTAGGGACACGAACACCGGGGAGCTGTTTTTT	CASSRDTNTGELFF
TRBV24-1	TRBJ1-4	-	TRBD1	TGTGCCACCAGTGAGGCCGGGACAGGGTTAAATGAAAAACTGTTTTTT	CATSEAGTGLNEKLFF
TRBV3-1/TRBV3-2	TRBJ1-6	-	-	TGTGCCAGCAGCCAACAGGATAATTCACCCCTCCACTTT	CASSQQDNSPLHF
TRBV6-6	TRBJ2-1	-	-	TGTGCCAGCATCTTAGATGGGGGCACCTACAATGAGCAGTTCTTC	CASILDGGTYNEQFF
TRBV9	TRBJ1-1	-	-	TGTGCCAGCAGCGTAGAGATGACAGGGAACACTGAAGCTTTCTTT	CASSVEMTGNTEAFF
TRBV7-3	TRBJ2-5	-	-	TGTGCCAGCAGCTTAACGTATATGGAGACCCAGTACTTC	CASSLTYMETQYF
TRBV7-2	TRBJ2-7	-	-	TGTGCCAGCAGCTTAGTTCCTAAAAACCCCCTCTACGAGCAGTACTTC	CASSLVPKNPLYEQYF
TRBV27	TRBJ1-2	-	TRBD1	TGTGCCAGCCTACCCCTGGACAGGGAAGCGCATGGCTACACCTTC	CASLPLDREAHGYTF
TRBV5-1	TRBJ2-3	once	TRBD2	TGCGCCAGCAGCCACGGACTAGCCCCTCGGGACACAGATACGCAGTATTTT	CASSHGLAPRDTDTQYF
TRBV6-5	TRBJ2-7	-	-	TGTGCCAGCAGGACACAGGGATTGTACGAGCAGTACTTC	CASRTQGLYEQYF
TRBV7-2	TRBJ1-3	-	TRBD1	TGTGCCAGCAGCTCTATAGGGACAGATAGATATTTT	CASSSIGTDRYF
TRBV9	TRBJ1-1	few	-	TGTGCCAGCAGCGTAGTCCAGAGTAAGGGGCGGAGCACTGAAGCTTTCTTT	CASSVVQSKGRSTEAFF
TRBV24-1	TRBJ2-2	-	TRBD1	TGTGCCACCAGTGATCCCCCGGGACAGGGGAGGACCGGGGAGCTGTTTTTT	CATSDPPGQGRTGELFF
TRBV10-1	TRBJ2-3	-	-	TGCGCCAGCAGTGGAAAGGGGATGGCTACAGATACGCAGTATTTT	CASSGKGMATDTQYF
TRBV27	TRBJ2-3	-	TRBD2	TGTGCCAGCAGTGGGGGGGGGAGTAGTACGCAGTATTTT	CASSGGGSSTQYF
TRBV12-1	TRBJ1-5	few	-	TGTGCCAGCAGCTTTGGGCAGGGGGGCTCCAATCAGCCCCAGCATTTT	CASSFGQGGSNQPQHF
TRBV7-9	TRBJ2-1	-	-	TGTGCCAGCAGCTTAGCGACCACAGGCCCCCACAATGAGCAGTTCTTC	CASSLATTGPHNEQFF
TRBV2	TRBJ1-4	few	-	TGTGCCAGCAGTGAGGTAGCAAAACTGTTTTTT	CASSEVAKLFF
TRBV6-5	TRBJ2-3	-	TRBD2	TGTGCCAGCAGCTACCTTAGCGGGGCGGGTACAGATACGCAGTATTTT	CASSYLSGAGTDTQYF
TRBV4-1	TRBJ2-6	-	-	TGCGCCAGCAGCCAAGGAAGGGGGACTACCATCTCTGGGGCCAACGTCCTGACTTTC	CASSQGRGTTISGANVLTF
TRBV2	TRBJ2-3	-	-	TGTGCCAGCAGGGAAACAGGGCCTAGCACAGATACGCAGTATTTT	CASRETGPSTDTQYF
TRBV6-2/TRBV6-3	TRBJ2-2	few	-	TGTGCCAGCAGTTTCACAGGGACCGGGGAGCTGTTTTTT	CASSFTGTGELFF
TRBV6-5	TRBJ2-7	-	TRBD1	TGTGCCAGCAGCCCCGGGACAGGGTCCTACGAGCAGTACTTC	CASSPGTGSYEQYF
TRBV19	TRBJ2-2	-	-	TGTGCCAGTAGTATAAACAGGCCTCTGAAAGACAACACCGGGGAGCTGTTTTTT	CASSINRPLKDNTGELFF
TRBV12-5	TRBJ2-3	-	-	TGTGCTAGTGGTTTGGGGCCCACAGATACGCAGTATTTT	CASGLGPTDTQYF
TRBV19	TRBJ2-2	-	TRBD1	TGTGCCAGTAGATGGAACAGGGGGCGTACCGGGGAGCTGTTTTTT	CASRWNRGRTGELFF
TRBV6-1	TRBJ2-1	-	TRBD2	TGTGCCAGCAGTGACGTTGACCAGCGGGGCGGTCGGTTCTTC	CASSDVDQRGGRFF
TRBV6-4	TRBJ1-1	once	-	TGTGCCAGCAGTGCTGATCGGGGTCTGAACACTGAAGCTTTCTTT	CASSADRGLNTEAFF
TRBV3-1/TRBV3-2	TRBJ1-4	-	TRBD1	TGTGCCAGCGGCCAGGGGGCTAGTGGTGAAAAACTGTTTTTT	CASGQGASGEKLFF
TRBV28	TRBJ2-7	once	-	TGTGCCAGCAGTTTCCTCCAACAGGGCCCCTACGAGCAGTACTTC	CASSFLQQGPYEQYF
TRBV4-2	TRBJ2-3	-	TRBD2	TGTGCCAGCAGCCAAGCCCGCGGGGCTAGCGGGGGGGTGCATACGCAGTATTTT	CASSQARGASGGVHTQYF
TRBV4-1	TRBJ2-3	-	TRBD2	TGCGCCAGCAGCCAAGAAACTAGCGGGGGGGCGCCCCCAGATACGCAGTATTTT	CASSQETSGGAPPDTQYF
TRBV18	TRBJ1-2	-	-	TGTGCCAGCTCACCCCCTGAGGAAGTATACGGCTACACCTTC	CASSPPEEVYGYTF
TRBV29-1	TRBJ2-7	-	-	TGCAGCGTTGTAGGACATGGCGAGCAGTACTTC	CSVVGHGEQYF
TRBV19	TRBJ2-3	-	TRBD2	TGTGCCAGTAGGACTAGCGGGAGTACATCCGATACGCAGTATTTT	CASRTSGSTSDTQYF
TRBV6-6	TRBJ2-7	-	TRBD2	TGTGCCAGCAATCCGGCGGGGGGCCCCTACGAGCAGTACTTC	CASNPAGGPYEQYF
TRBV28	TRBJ1-5	-	TRBD1	TGTGCCAGCAGTTTCCAGGGGGGAAGCAATCAGCCCCAGCATTTT	CASSFQGGSNQPQHF
TRBV11-2	TRBJ1-3	many	-	TGTGCCAGCACCTCACAGGTTTCTACAAACACCATATATTTT	CASTSQVSTNTIYF
TRBV29-1	TRBJ2-7	-	TRBD2	TGCAGCGTTGACCTAGCGGGAGGCTACGAGCAGTACTTC	CSVDLAGGYEQYF
TRBV4-3	TRBJ2-7	-	-	TGCGCCAGCAGCCGGGACACCTCCTACGAGCAGTACTTC	CASSRDTSYEQYF
TRBV2	TRBJ1-4	-	-	TGTGCCAGCAGCCGAGCCGCGGGGGGAAATGAAAAACTGTTTTTT	CASSRAAGGNEKLFF
TRBV28	TRBJ1-5	few	-	TGTGCCAGCAGTGGCGGGACTGCCTGGCAGCCCCAGCATTTT	CASSGGTAWQPQHF